This record looks at one T cell receptor beta chain sequence and its context. A much more abundant neighbour one base away suggests this may be a read error. The record originates from a study of T-cell reconstitution after alpha-beta-depleted transplantation in children. As it was prepared, the TCRbeta library received unique molecular identifiers. TCRdb redid the calling of the PCR reads with MiXCR, one entry per CDR3 protein. The sample lists hundreds of thousands of distinct CDR3 sequences; roughly 15% were seen once. The germline V and J ends were trimmed by 4 bases and 7 bases, with 8 bases remaining between them. CDR3 length: 11 residues. The germline V gene has CDR1 SGHKS and CDR2 YYEKEE (reference sequence).

V usage is TRBV5-5 and J usage is TRBJ2-5; D gene unclear. This clonotype originated in a human donor who donated a stem cell graft to a child with acute myeloid leukemia. The sequenced sample was PBMCs from the stem cell graft donor, obtained from the stem cell graft. The CDR3 spells CASSIQRTQYF. The DNA of the CDR3 is TGTGCCAGCAGCATTCAGCGGACCCAGTACTTC.